One sample yielded the 30 T cell receptor beta chains listed below, sequenced in a study of T cells in localized non-small cell lung cancer. Sequencing used immunoSEQ multiplex PCR; TCRdb keeps in-frame clones, though not all of them. In the table there are around 3,500 clones, approximately 21% of which are singletons. Sequences were derived from lung tumor tissue, sampled before any cancer treatment. These TCRs come from a female donor over 55 with stage II lung adenocarcinoma.

This clone is categorized as medium-sized. The chain couples TRBV4-1 to TRBJ1-5; D gene unclear. The germline V gene has CDR1 MGHRA and CDR2 YSYEKL. The CDR3 consists of 13 residues. The ends were cut back, 0 bases at V and 6 bases at J, with 6 bases in the middle. Here the CDR3 DNA reads TGCGCCAGCAGCCAAGAAATATCTCAGCCCCAGCATTTT. Amino acids: CASSQEISQPQHF.

This clone showed up just a few times. V usage is TRBV6-8 and J usage is TRBJ1-2, with D uncertain. The ends were cut back, 6 bases at V and 6 bases at J, with 14 bases in the middle. This CDR3 region has 13 residues. CDR1 MNHGY and CDR2 SAAAGT come from the germline V gene. Here the CDR3 reads CASSPGLRDGYTF. For the CDR3, the DNA is TGTGCCAGCAGCCCGGGCCTGCGGGATGGCTACACCTTC.

The genes are TRBV11-3 and TRBJ2-1; TRBD2 agrees at 14 bases. From germline, CDR1 is SGHNT and CDR2 YENEEA. V shed 7 bases, J shed 4 bases, and the junction held 12 bases outside the gene matches. The CDR3 has 18 residues. The CDR3 is CASIPGTSGSHGYNEQFF. The CDR3 region has the DNA TGTGCCAGCATCCCCGGGACTAGCGGGAGTCATGGGTACAATGAGCAGTTCTTC.

This clone is judged medium-sized. The rearrangement joins TRBV11-3 to TRBJ2-5, with 8 bases that match TRBD2. CDR3 size: 15 residues. The V gene's germline CDR1 is SGHNT and CDR2 YENEEA. The V and J ends lost 1 base and 2 bases, in that order; junction bases with no gene match: 3. CDR3 in DNA: TGTGCCAGCAGCTTAGGCGGGAGGACACAAGAGACCCAGTACTTC. Protein sequence: CASSLGGRTQETQYF.

Within the sample, this clone is medium-sized. There is an ambiguous or unread base here, so the residue it gives is written X. The chain links TRBV10-3 to TRBJ1-1; D is ambiguous. The CDR3 is 12 residues long. CDR1 ENHRY and CDR2 SYGVKD come from the germline V gene. V dropped 0 bases and J dropped 7 bases, with 6 bases sitting between them. The CDR3 DNA is TGTGCCATCAGTGAGTCGACKGTTGAAGCTTTCTTT. Translated: CAISESXVEAFF. The whole CDR3 is CAISESTVEAFF.

There are a few counts of this clone. The V gene is TRBV11-3, the J gene TRBJ1-1; possibly TRBD1 for D (5 bases). The germline gives CDR1 SGHNT, CDR2 YENEEA. Trimming shortened V by 3 bases and J by 1 base, and 12 bases separated the two germline ends. CDR3 size: 15 residues. Written as DNA, the CDR3 is TGTGCCAGCAGCTTCTGGGACGGTCAGAACACTGAAGCTTTCTTT. Translation gives CASSFWDGQNTEAFF.

This clone was seen a few times. The chain combines TRBV11-3 with TRBJ2-7; 7 bases match TRBD1. The CDR3 loop spans 15 amino acids. Trimming cost V 3 bases and J 1 base; bases outside gene matches: 6. Germline-derived CDR1 and CDR2 are SGHNT and YENEEA. The CDR3 reads CASSFRDSLSYEQYF. The CDR3 DNA sequence: TGTGCCAGCAGCTTTCGGGACAGCCTATCCTACGAGCAGTACTTC.

The gene calls are TRBV11-3 and TRBJ2-3; 14 bases are a match to TRBD2. The germline CDR1 and CDR2 sequences are SGHNT and YENEEA. Losses at the gene ends were 5 bases for V and 3 bases for J; bases not matched to a gene: 4. The CDR3 length is 16 residues. The CDR3 region is CASSRGTSGRTDTQYF. CDR3 DNA: TGTGCCAGCAGCCGCGGGACTAGCGGGAGAACAGATACGCAGTATTTT.

This clone was counted between two and nine times. The chain recombines TRBV29-1 with TRBJ2-7, with unresolved D. Trimming left V 4 bases short and J 3 bases short, with 10 bases between. The CDR3 runs to 12 residues. Germline lookup yields CDR1 SQVTM and CDR2 ANQGSEA. This chain's CDR3 is CSVARTNYEQYF. CDR3 coding DNA: TGCAGCGTTGCAAGGACCAACTACGAGCAGTACTTC.

This clone is large. V and J are TRBV11-3 and TRBJ2-2, with 8 bases that match TRBD1. The germline V gene encodes CDR1 SGHNT and CDR2 YENEEA. J lost 1 base, V lost 5 bases, and 3 bases had no gene match. The CDR3 is made up of 15 amino acids. The CDR3 reads CASSPGTGNTGELFF. In DNA, the CDR3 is TGTGCCAGCAGCCCCGGGACAGGGAACACCGGGGAGCTGTTTTTT.

This chain joins TRBV5-1 and TRBJ2-3, with 10 bases identical to TRBD2. There are 15 residues in the CDR3. V was pared by 7 bases and J by 4 bases, with 9 bases of the junction left unmatched. Per germline, CDR1 SGHRS and CDR2 YFSETQ. The CDR3 protein is CASLELAGVADTQYF. CDR3 DNA: TGCGCCAGCTTGGAGCTAGCGGGAGTAGCAGATACGCAGTATTTT.

The V call is TRBV11-3, the J call TRBJ2-1, with 9 nucleotides matching TRBD2. CDR3 length: 14 residues. The V segment lost 3 bases and the J segment 8 bases; nucleotides outside the gene matches: 5. Per germline, CDR1 SGHNT and CDR2 YENEEA. Here the CDR3 DNA reads TGTGCCAGCAGCTTGGGGGGACTAGCTTATGAGCAGTTCTTC. Translating gives CASSLGGLAYEQFF.

This clone was detected a few times. The chain recombines TRBV7-2 with TRBJ1-1; D uncertain. V dropped 5 bases and J dropped 0 bases, with 7 bases sitting between them. Germline values: CDR1 SGHTA, CDR2 FQGNSA. The CDR3 has 13 residues. The CDR3 spells CASSLQLNTEAFF. CDR3 sequence (DNA): TGTGCCAGCAGCCTTCAATTGAACACTGAAGCTTTCTTT.

This clone was counted a few times. The V call is TRBV19, the J call TRBJ2-1; D is undetermined. Germline assignment: CDR1 LNHDA and CDR2 SQIVND (reference sequence). This CDR3 contains 15 residues. Trimming left V 7 bases short and J 3 bases short, with 16 bases between. CDR3 coding DNA: TGTGCCAGTAAGCTTTCGAACTACCACTACAATGAGCAGTTCTTC. The encoded protein is CASKLSNYHYNEQFF. The full variable domain, completed using reference TRBV19 and TRBJ2-1, is DGGITQSPKYLFRKEGQNVTLSCEQNLNHDAMYWYRQDPGQGLRLIYYSQIVNDFQKGDIAEGYSVSREKKESFPLTVTSAQKNPTAFYLCASKLSNYHYNEQFFGPGTRLTVL.

There are a few counts of this clone. Its ends do not fully match the called genes, so a read error is possible. This chain uses TRBV6-8 with TRBJ1-2; D remains unclear. This CDR3 has 16 amino acids. Germline V gives CDR1 MNHGY, CDR2 SAAAGT. CDR3 nucleotides: TGTGCCAGCAGTGACTCGGCGGGATCGGGGAATATGCGATACACCTTC. Protein sequence: CASSDSAGSGNMRYTF.

In its sample, this clone was seen once. The V call is TRBV14, the J call TRBJ2-7; 7 bases line up with TRBD2. Per germline, CDR1 SGHDN and CDR2 FVKESK. V trimming: 4 bases; J trimming: 1 base; junction bases outside the gene matches: 4. The CDR3 extends over 14 amino acids. CDR3 residues: CASSRTGRSYEQYF. The CDR3, as DNA: TGTGCCAGCAGCCGAACCGGGAGGTCCTACGAGCAGTACTTC. The full variable domain, its missing parts supplied by reference TRBV14 and TRBJ2-7, is EAGVTQFPSHSVIEKGQTVTLRCDPISGHDNLYWYRRVMGKEIKFLLHFVKESKQDESGMPNNRFLAERTGGTYSTLKVQPAELEDSGVYFCASSRTGRSYEQYFGPGTRLTVT.

The V gene is TRBV10-1, the J gene TRBJ2-1, with no clear D. V was trimmed by 6 bases and J by 4 bases, leaving 19 bases between them. The CDR3 contains 16 residues. Germline CDR1 and CDR2: WNHNN and SYGVQD (reference sequence). CDR3 in amino acids: CASSPSLRGPYNEQFF. The DNA for the CDR3 is TGCGCCAGCAGCCCTTCGTTACGAGGTCCTTACAATGAGCAGTTCTTC.

This clone appeared once. V gene TRBV19 combines with J gene TRBJ1-1; 10 bases agree with TRBD1. Germline loops: CDR1 LNHDA, CDR2 SQIVND (reference sequence). J gave up 3 bases and V 0 bases, and 7 bases lay outside the gene matches. The CDR3 sequence is 17 residues long. Written as DNA, the CDR3 is TGTGCCAGTAGTATAGATCCAGAGGGGACAGGGGACACTGAAGCTTTCTTT. Translating it yields CASSIDPEGTGDTEAFF.

The chain is built from TRBV19 and TRBJ2-7, with D possibly matching TRBD1 (5 bases). From germline, CDR1 is LNHDA and CDR2 SQIVND (reference sequence). The CDR3 is made up of 13 amino acids. The V gene lost 0 bases and the J gene lost 12 bases, with 15 bases spanning the gap. The CDR3 DNA is TGTGCCAGTAGTATAGATCTATGGGGCAGACCGTACTTC. Translation: CASSIDLWGRPYF.

The rearrangement uses TRBV4-1 and TRBJ1-1, with D perhaps TRBD1 (6 bases). The germline V gene has CDR1 MGHRA and CDR2 YSYEKL. V was shortened by 5 bases and J by 11 bases, with 15 bases between the two germline ends. CDR3 length: 12 amino acids. The CDR3 nucleotides are TGCGCCAGCAGCTGGGGGGCGGGAGCGGCTTTCTTT. Amino acid sequence: CASSWGAGAAFF.

This clone has just a few counts. CDR3 DNA: TGTGCCAGCAGGCGGGCCGCCTGGACCGGGGAGCTGTTTTTT. It encodes CASRRAAWTGELFF. The chain links TRBV28 to TRBJ2-2; possible D gene TRBD2, 5 bases. Trimming removed 6 bases from V and 5 bases from J, with 13 bases in between. Germline CDR1 MDHEN, CDR2 SYDVKM. This CDR3 spans 14 amino acids.

This clone was recorded at least ten times. The gene calls are TRBV11-3 and TRBJ1-1; tentative D call: TRBD1 (6 bases). The germline V gene encodes CDR1 SGHNT and CDR2 YENEEA. Between the trimmed V and J ends, which lost 3 bases and 0 bases, there was a span of 11 bases. The CDR3 extends over 15 amino acids. The CDR3 here is CASSLLGQLNTEAFF. DNA of the CDR3: TGTGCCAGCAGCTTGCTAGGACAGTTGAACACTGAAGCTTTCTTT. Filled out from reference TRBV11-3 and TRBJ1-1, the complete variable domain reads EAGVVQSPRYKIIEKKQPVAFWCNPISGHNTLYWYLQNLGQGPELLIRYENEEAVDDSQLPKDRFSAERLKGVDSTLKIQPAELGDSAVYLCASSLLGQLNTEAFFGQGTRLTVV.

This chain uses TRBV5-1 with TRBJ1-4, with D unresolved. From germline, CDR1 is SGHRS and CDR2 YFSETQ. V was trimmed by 1 base and J by 7 bases, leaving 14 bases between them. The CDR3 has 15 amino acids. CDR3 bases: TGCGCCAGCAGCTTGTTAGGTCGACCGAGTGAAAAACTGTTTTTT. Its protein product is CASSLLGRPSEKLFF.

This chain connects TRBV30 to TRBJ1-1; 9 bases are shared with TRBD1. V was clipped by 5 bases and J by 9 bases; unmatched bases: 10. The CDR3 totals 13 residues. Germline assignment: CDR1 GTSNPN and CDR2 SVGIG (reference sequence). CDR3 amino acids: CAWRGTGIKKAFF. CDR3 DNA sequence: TGTGCCTGGCGTGGGACAGGGATCAAAAAAGCTTTCTTT. The entire variable domain, with the rest obtained from reference TRBV30 and TRBJ1-1, is as follows: SQTIHQWPATLVQPVGSPLSLECTVEGTSNPNLYWYRQAAGRGLQLLFYSVGIGQISSEVPQNLSASRPQDRQFILSSKKLLLSDSGFYLCAWRGTGIKKAFFGQGTRLTVV.

The chain links TRBV9 to TRBJ2-2; D gene unclear. Trimming took 6 bases from V and 6 from J, leaving 9 bases between them. CDR3 length: 12 amino acids. Germline CDR1 reads SGDLS; CDR2 reads YYNGEE. The CDR3 protein is CASTMGSGELFF. The CDR3 coding sequence is TGTGCCAGCACGATGGGTTCCGGGGAGCTGTTTTTT.

In DNA, the CDR3 is TGCGCCAGCAGCTTGGCCGCGGGTAGCGGGACCTACGAGCAGTACTTC. The encoded protein is CASSLAAGSGTYEQYF. This chain connects TRBV5-1 to TRBJ2-7; TRBD2 aligns across 8 bases. The length of the CDR3 is 16 residues. In germline, CDR1 is SGHRS, CDR2 YFSETQ. With 0 bases clipped from V and 2 bases from J, the junction kept 7 bases outside the gene matches.

This sequence joins TRBV18 and TRBJ1-1, with a weak D call TRBD1 (5 bases). The germline CDR1 and CDR2 sequences are KGHSH and LQKENI. Between the trimmed V and J ends, which lost 2 bases and 9 bases, there was a span of 10 bases. The length of the CDR3 is 12 residues. For the CDR3, the DNA is TGTGCCAGCTCACCAGACAGCCCAAAAGCTTTCTTT. This codes for CASSPDSPKAFF.

This clone occurred a few times. The DNA for the CDR3 is TGTGCCAGCAGACAGGGGTTGGTCTACGAGCAGTACTTC. It is translated as CASRQGLVYEQYF. The J gene is TRBJ2-7, the V gene TRBV7-1, with 7 bases fitting TRBD1. TRBV7-1 belongs to the ORF category, with a function that is uncertain. The CDR3 contains 13 residues. Germline trimming cut 6 bases from V and 3 bases from J; bases unmatched to any gene: 5.

The chain links TRBV30 to TRBJ1-4; D gene ambiguous. CDR1 GTSNPN and CDR2 SVGIG come from the germline V gene (reference sequence). CDR3 length equals 14 residues. V was shortened by 5 bases and J by 0 bases, with 10 bases between the two germline ends. CDR3 bases: TGTGCCTGGGCTCCGGGCCCAACTAATGAAAAACTGTTTTTT. Translated: CAWAPGPTNEKLFF.

The chain carries TRBV18 and TRBJ1-2; 7 bases fit TRBD1. V shed 3 bases and J 5 bases; nucleotides not matched to a gene: 12. This CDR3 has 16 amino acids. Per germline, CDR1 KGHSH and CDR2 LQKENI. CDR3 region: CASSPERRDSSYGYTF. In nucleotides, the CDR3 is TGTGCCAGCTCACCGGAAAGAAGGGACAGCAGTTATGGCTACACCTTC.